This T cell receptor beta chain was obtained from a study of blood T cell repertoires in COVID-19. The overall study: Spain, Italy and the United States supplied samples that represented acute and convalescent COVID-19. The cDNA or gDNA used as material had been derived from T cells, B-cell-depleted T cells, or PBMCs.

Original processing methods: Researchers report that nucleated cell counts were estimated from reference gene primer amplification. Here immunoSEQ multiplex PCR was the method, and the copy in TCRdb shows in-frame clones only, minus some. That table gives V, J and clone size, and the DNA gave D and trimming. The table includes 110,000 or so clones, 75% to 90% detected once. The sample holds a few counts of this clone. Per germline, CDR1 LGHDT and CDR2 YNNKEL (reference sequence). The CDR3 is made up of 16 amino acids. V was clipped by 3 bases and J by 4 bases, with 15 bases between them. This TCR came from a human donor in a cohort sampled during active COVID-19. The V gene is TRBV3-1 (or the pseudogene TRBV3-2), the J gene TRBJ1-4; no clear D. Material for sequencing was peripheral blood. Here the CDR3 DNA reads TGTGCCAGCAGCCACGGCAGCGGACGGCTTAATGAAAAACTGTTTTTT. It yields the protein CASSHGSGRLNEKLFF.